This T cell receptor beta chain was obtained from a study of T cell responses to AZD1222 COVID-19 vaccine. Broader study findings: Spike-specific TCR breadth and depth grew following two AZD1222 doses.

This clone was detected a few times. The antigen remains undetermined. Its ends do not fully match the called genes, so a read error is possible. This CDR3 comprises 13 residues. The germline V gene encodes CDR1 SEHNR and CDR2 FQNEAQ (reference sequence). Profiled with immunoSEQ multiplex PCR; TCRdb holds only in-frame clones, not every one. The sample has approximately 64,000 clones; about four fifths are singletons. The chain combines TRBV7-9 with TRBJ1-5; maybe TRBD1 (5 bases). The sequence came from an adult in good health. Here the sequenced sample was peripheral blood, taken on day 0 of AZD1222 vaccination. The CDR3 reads CASSLEAGRTLYF. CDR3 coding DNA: TGTGCCAGCAGCTTAGAGGCAGGGCGGACCCTATATTTT.